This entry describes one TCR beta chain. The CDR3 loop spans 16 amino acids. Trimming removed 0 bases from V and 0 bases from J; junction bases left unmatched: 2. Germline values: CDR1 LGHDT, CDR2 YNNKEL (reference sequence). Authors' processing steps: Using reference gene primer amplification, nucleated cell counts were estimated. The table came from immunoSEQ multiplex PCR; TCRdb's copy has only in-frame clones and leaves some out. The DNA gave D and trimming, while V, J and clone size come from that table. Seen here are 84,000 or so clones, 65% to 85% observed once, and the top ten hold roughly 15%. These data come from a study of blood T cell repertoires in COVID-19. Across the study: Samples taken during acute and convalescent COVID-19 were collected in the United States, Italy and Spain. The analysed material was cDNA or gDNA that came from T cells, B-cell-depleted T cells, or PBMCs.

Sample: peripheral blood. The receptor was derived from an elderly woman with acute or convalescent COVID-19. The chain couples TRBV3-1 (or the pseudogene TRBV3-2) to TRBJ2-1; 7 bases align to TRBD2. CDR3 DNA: TGTGCCAGCAGCCAAGAGAGCGGGGTCTCCTACAATGAGCAGTTCTTC. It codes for CASSQESGVSYNEQFF.